The next 13 T cell receptor beta chains were all read from a single sample in a study of cytomegalovirus exposure and HLA in healthy donors. Primers for the PCR totalled 60 Vbeta and 13 Jbeta. Data came from immunoSEQ multiplex PCR; TCRdb stores just in-frame clones and leaves some out. Of some 97,000 clones detected, under 80% appear once; the ten largest clones hold 4% to 5.5%. The sample taken for sequencing was PBMCs. These receptors all stem from a woman aged 18 to 35 in good health and CMV-seropositive.

The chain is built from TRBV15 and TRBJ2-6, with a tentative D call TRBD1 (6 bases). V was trimmed by 0 bases and J by 0 bases, leaving 12 bases between them. The CDR3 is 18 amino acids. Germline loops: CDR1 LNHNV, CDR2 YYDKDF (reference sequence). CDR3 in DNA: TGTGCCACCAGCAGAGATTGGGGGCTCAGCTCTGGGGCCAACGTCCTGACTTTC. Translation: CATSRDWGLSSGANVLTF.

The chain uses TRBV6-1 and TRBJ2-2; 9 bases match TRBD2. Germline V lookup: CDR1 MNHNS, CDR2 SASEGT. The CDR3 is 15 residues long. V was clipped by 5 bases and J by 2 bases; unmatched bases: 3. CDR3 region: CASSRLAVNTGELFF. CDR3 nucleotides: TGTGCCAGCAGTCGACTAGCGGTAAACACCGGGGAGCTGTTTTTT.

The V call is TRBV5-1, the J call TRBJ1-4; 7 positions match TRBD1. CDR1 is SGHRS, CDR2 YFSETQ, per germline. This CDR3 comprises 14 residues. With V trimmed by 0 bases and J by 7 bases, 3 bases remained unmatched. CDR3 amino acids: CASSLAGQREKLFF. The CDR3 DNA follows: TGCGCCAGCAGCTTGGCGGGACAGCGTGAAAAACTGTTTTTT.

The CDR3 is CASSQSLRQGSQPQHF. As DNA, the CDR3 is TGCGCCAGCAGTCAATCGTTAAGACAGGGCAGCCAGCCCCAGCATTTT. V is TRBV23-1 and J is TRBJ1-5, with 7 nucleotides matching TRBD1. TRBV23-1 is an ORF, and what it does is uncertain. With V trimmed by 0 bases and J by 7 bases, 9 bases remained unmatched. CDR3 length: 16 amino acids.

A remark on this clone: Other DNA sequences in the sample encode the same CDR3. The genes are TRBV28 and TRBJ1-2; 7 nucleotides align to TRBD1. The CDR3 runs 12 residues. CDR1 is MDHEN and CDR2 is SYDVKM in the germline V gene. Trimming cost V 5 bases and J 3 bases; bases outside gene matches: 0. The CDR3 loop reads CASSTGDYGYTF. Written as DNA, the CDR3 is TGTGCCAGCAGTACAGGGGACTATGGCTACACCTTC.

The V gene is TRBV21-1, the J gene TRBJ2-1; the DNA was not used to check the table's D call, TRBD2. TRBV21-1 corresponds to a pseudogene. The CDR3 runs 18 residues. CDR3 region: CASGIPPPIPRGDNEQFF. The DNA of the CDR3 is TGTGCCAGCGGAATTCCCCCTCCGATCCCTCGGGGTGACAATGAGCAGTTCTTC.

This clone was observed once. The CDR3 loop reads CASSLGGQGTDTQYF. The CDR3 DNA is TGTGCCAGCAGCTTAGGAGGGCAGGGGACAGATACGCAGTATTTT. The V call is TRBV11-1, the J call TRBJ2-3; tentative D call: TRBD1 (6 bases). The V end lost 1 base, the J end lost 3 bases, and 11 bases lay between the germline ends. The CDR3 length is 15 residues. The germline V gene has CDR1 SGHAT and CDR2 FQDESV (reference sequence).

This clone was observed once. V usage is TRBV5-4 and J usage is TRBJ2-7; 9 bases are shared with TRBD1. The CDR3 totals 15 residues. V lost 2 bases and J lost 5; bases outside the gene matches: 8. The germline V gene encodes CDR1 SGHNT and CDR2 YYREEE (reference sequence). CDR3 nucleotide sequence: TGTGCCAGCAGCTTTCGGGACAGGGTAGGAAACGAGCAGTACTTC. Translated: CASSFRDRVGNEQYF.

This clone was found once. V usage is TRBV19 and J usage is TRBJ1-5, with D possibly being TRBD1 (6 bases). From germline, CDR1 is LNHDA and CDR2 SQIVND (reference sequence). Trimming shortened V by 1 base and J by 1 base, and 8 bases separated the two germline ends. This CDR3 comprises 15 residues. The CDR3 DNA follows: TGTGCCAGTAGTATAGCCGACAGGAGCAATCAGCCCCAGCATTTT. Protein product: CASSIADRSNQPQHF.

The V gene is TRBV28, the J gene TRBJ1-2, with D perhaps TRBD1 (5 bases). Germline CDR1 is MDHEN and CDR2 is SYDVKM. V gave up 2 bases and J gave up 5 bases, with 15 bases separating them. The CDR3 is made up of 15 amino acids. The CDR3 spells CASSLRAGLGYGYTF. In nucleotides, the CDR3 is TGTGCCAGCAGTTTAAGGGCAGGGCTAGGGTATGGCTACACCTTC.

The chain employs TRBV19 and TRBJ2-5, with 7 bases fitting TRBD1. This CDR3 comprises 15 residues. V was clipped by 4 bases and J by 5 bases; unmatched bases: 10. Germline lookup yields CDR1 LNHDA and CDR2 SQIVND (reference sequence). The DNA for the CDR3 is TGTGCCAGTAGTAGGGAACAGGGGCATGTGGAGACCCAGTACTTC. Translated: CASSREQGHVETQYF.

This clone was recorded at least ten times. The rearrangement links TRBV6-1 to TRBJ1-5; unclear D gene. This CDR3 comprises 15 residues. V lost 8 bases, J lost 0 bases, and 14 bases lay in between. Per germline, CDR1 MNHNS and CDR2 SASEGT. The CDR3 nucleotides read TGTGCCAGCGATGGGAGGCAGTATAGCAATCAGCCCCAGCATTTT. This gives the protein CASDGRQYSNQPQHF.

The rearrangement uses TRBV7-3 and TRBJ2-1, with D possibly being TRBD1 (5 bases). Trimming removed 2 bases at V and 7 bases at J, with 6 bases between. Germline lookup yields CDR1 SGHTA and CDR2 FQGTGA. This CDR3 contains 12 residues. Here the CDR3 reads CASSLQGNEQFF. The CDR3 coding sequence is TGTGCCAGCAGCTTACAGGGTAATGAGCAGTTCTTC. The full variable domain, rest sourced from reference TRBV7-3 and TRBJ2-1, is GAGVSQTPSNKVTEKGKYVELRCDPISGHTALYWYRQSLGQGPEFLIYFQGTGAADDSGLPNDRFFAVRPEGSVSTLKIQRTERGDSAVYLCASSLQGNEQFFGPGTRLTVL.